This record covers a single T cell receptor beta chain. This specimen belongs to a study of blood T cell repertoires in COVID-19. Germline assignment: CDR1 MNHEY and CDR2 SVGAGI. The V and J ends lost 0 bases and 3 bases respectively, with 11 bases between them. The CDR3 is 15 residues long. The protocol was immunoSEQ multiplex PCR, while the TCRdb copy is restricted to in-frame clones and leaves out a portion. Seen here are some 45,000 clones, roughly 90% observed once, and the top ten hold roughly an eighth. Input material: peripheral blood. The origin of this receptor is a human donor in a cohort sampled during active COVID-19. V and J are TRBV6-5 and TRBJ1-2; a possible D gene is TRBD1 (5 bases). The CDR3 is CASSYSIPGHYGYTF. The CDR3 DNA follows: TGTGCCAGCAGTTACTCGATCCCAGGGCACTATGGCTACACCTTC.